This T cell receptor beta chain was obtained from a study of CD8 T cells in ankylosing spondylitis. Using quantitative 5'-RACE with molecular barcodes, the authors made TCR beta libraries. TCRdb ran MiXCR on the 5' RACE reads and lists one entry per CDR3 protein. Counted here are more than 150,000 distinct CDR3 sequences, over 15% occurring once; the ten biggest clones make up around 4%. The germline V and J ends were trimmed by 0 bases and 6 bases, with 11 bases remaining between them. Germline V gene lookup returns CDR1 LGHNA and CDR2 YNFKEQ. The CDR3 has 15 residues. Whole-study results and caveats: Eight highly homologous variants formed a TCR beta motif that appeared characteristic of ankylosing spondylitis blood.

Ten or more counts support this clonotype. What it binds is not known. Material for sequencing was blood, either unsorted or a sorted T cell fraction (not recorded which). This sequence joins TRBV4-2 and TRBJ2-2, with unresolved D. The receptor was isolated from a male donor aged 10 to 30 with ankylosing spondylitis or in good health (not recorded which). CDR3 sequence (DNA): TGTGCCAGCAGCCAAGATAGTAGGGTCCCCGGGGAGCTGTTTTTT. Its translation is CASSQDSRVPGELFF.